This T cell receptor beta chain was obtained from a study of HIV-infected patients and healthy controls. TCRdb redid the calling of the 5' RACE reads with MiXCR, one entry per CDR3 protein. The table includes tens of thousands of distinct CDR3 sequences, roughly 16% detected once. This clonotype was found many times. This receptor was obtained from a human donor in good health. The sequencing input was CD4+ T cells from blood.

CDR3 nucleotides: TGTGCCAGCAGTTTAATCCTGGACAGGGTCCTCGGCGGGGAGCTGTTTTTT. Residues: CASSLILDRVLGGELFF. V is TRBV28 and J is TRBJ2-2, with 8 bases matching TRBD1. After removal of 2 bases from V and 7 bases from J, the junction contained 12 bases not matched to a gene. There are 17 residues in the CDR3. Per the germline V gene, CDR1 is MDHEN and CDR2 is SYDVKM.